These T cell receptor beta chains were read from a single sample in a study of blood T cells in healthy people across ages. TCRdb itself ran the 5' RACE reads through MiXCR, one entry per CDR3 protein. Altogether under 2 million distinct CDR3 sequences are present, approximately 32% being singletons, with the ten largest covering over 9%. Sequencing was carried out using blood. These receptors were obtained from a young woman in good health. Both conserved end residues are part of each CDR3. A D gene is named only where the DNA matches it firmly. Expanded clones get a size class; other rows say once, few or many, or leave the size out.

d_gene,j_gene,abundance,v_gene,CDR3nt,CDR3aa
-,TRBJ2-7,-,TRBV6-1,TGTGCCAGCAGTGACCTCCCCGGGGCTCCCTACGAGCAGTACTTC,CASSDLPGAPYEQYF
-,TRBJ1-6,-,TRBV20-1,TGCAGTGCTTCCTCGGGGGACCTGTGGCCCCCCCACTTT,CSASSGDLWPPHF
-,TRBJ1-5,-,TRBV20-1,TGCAGTGCTAGAGATTCCGCAGGGATCGGACAGCCCCAGCATTTT,CSARDSAGIGQPQHF
-,TRBJ1-5,-,TRBV9,TGTGCCAGCAGCGTAGGGGCTGGGATTGGGCAGCCCCAGCATTTT,CASSVGAGIGQPQHF
-,TRBJ2-1,few,TRBV5-6,TGTGCCAGCAGCTTGGAGGGTCGAGGGGTCAATGAGCAGTTCTTC,CASSLEGRGVNEQFF
-,TRBJ1-2,few,TRBV12-3/TRBV12-4,TGTGCCAGCAGTCTGACTTATGTGAGGGAGGGCCATGGCTACACCTTC,CASSLTYVREGHGYTF
TRBD2,TRBJ2-5,many,TRBV9,TGTGCCAGCAGCCCAGGCACTAGCGGGGGGTCGGAGACCCAGTACTTC,CASSPGTSGGSETQYF
TRBD2,TRBJ2-7,few,TRBV27,TGTGCCAGCAGTCCCGGACTAGTAACCTACGAGCAGTACTTC,CASSPGLVTYEQYF
-,TRBJ2-7,-,TRBV7-2,TGTGCCAGCAGCTCGGACGGGATGGGGGAGCAGTACTTC,CASSSDGMGEQYF
TRBD1,TRBJ2-7,-,TRBV6-1,TGTGTCAGCAGTGAAGGGACAGACTACGAGCAGTACTTC,CVSSEGTDYEQYF
-,TRBJ1-1,-,TRBV6-2/TRBV6-3,TGTGCCAGCAGTTACCCCCCGAGGCGGACTAACACTGAAGCTTTCTTT,CASSYPPRRTNTEAFF
-,TRBJ2-1,few,TRBV20-1,TGCAGTGCCCAGGGGCCTCGATCTGACAATGAGCAGTTCTTC,CSAQGPRSDNEQFF
-,TRBJ2-5,-,TRBV5-6,TGTGCCAGCAGCTTGGTAGGGGACGGAGAGACCCAGTACTTC,CASSLVGDGETQYF
-,TRBJ1-4,few,TRBV13,TGTGCCAGCAGCTCCGGACAGCGAGGGAATGAAAAACTGTTTTTT,CASSSGQRGNEKLFF
TRBD2,TRBJ2-1,few,TRBV12-5,TGTGCTAGTGGTTTGTTCGGGACTAGCGGGGGGGCATACAGTTATGGTGAGCAGTTCTTC,CASGLFGTSGGAYSYGEQFF
-,TRBJ1-2,-,TRBV30,TGTGCCTGGAGTGTTGGCACCCCGCGGGTATATGGCTACACCTTC,CAWSVGTPRVYGYTF
-,TRBJ2-5,few,TRBV28,TGTGCCAGCAGTTCGGGAATTATGGAGACCCAGTACTTC,CASSSGIMETQYF
TRBD2,TRBJ2-5,many,TRBV29-1,TGCAGCGTTGAACACGAGGGACTAGCGCCGCAAGAGACCCAGTACTTC,CSVEHEGLAPQETQYF
-,TRBJ2-1,few,TRBV7-8,TGTGCCAGCAGCTTAGACTTAACCTACAATGAGCAGTTCTTC,CASSLDLTYNEQFF
TRBD2,TRBJ2-7,few,TRBV3-1,TGTGCCAGCAGCCAAGAAATACTAGCGAGAGCCTACGAGCAGTACTTC,CASSQEILARAYEQYF
TRBD1,TRBJ2-5,few,TRBV10-3,TGTGCCATCAGTGAACGGACAGGGCCGCAAGAGACCCAGTACTTC,CAISERTGPQETQYF
TRBD2,TRBJ2-5,-,TRBV27,TGTGCCAGCCCGACTAGCGGGAGCCAAGAGACCCAGTACTTC,CASPTSGSQETQYF
TRBD1,TRBJ1-1,-,TRBV29-1,TGCAGCGTTGCGAGGACAGGGGGGAACACTGAAGCTTTCTTT,CSVARTGGNTEAFF
TRBD1,TRBJ2-5,few,TRBV2,TGTGCCAGCAGGGACCGGGACAGGAAGCGAGAGACCCAGTACTTC,CASRDRDRKRETQYF
TRBD1,TRBJ1-5,-,TRBV27,TGTGCCAAGACAGGGGGCGATCAGCCCCAGCATTTT,CAKTGGDQPQHF
TRBD1,TRBJ1-5,-,TRBV15,TGTGCCACCACCAATCGACGAAGGACAGGTGATTATCAGCCCCAGCATTTT,CATTNRRRTGDYQPQHF
TRBD2,TRBJ2-7,few,TRBV7-8,TGTGCCAGCAGCTTAAAGGGACTAGCAGGCGAGGCCCAGTACTTC,CASSLKGLAGEAQYF
-,TRBJ2-7,-,TRBV5-6,TGTGCCAGCAGCCGGTGGGACTTTCTCTCCTACGAGCAGTACTTC,CASSRWDFLSYEQYF
-,TRBJ1-2,few,TRBV7-8,TGTGCCAGCAGCCCACCCTCGCAGCCGAAAAACTATGGCTACACCTTC,CASSPPSQPKNYGYTF
TRBD2,TRBJ2-7,once,TRBV28,TGTGCCAGCAGCGCTCCCAGGACTAGCGGGAGGTCCTACGAGCAGTACTTC,CASSAPRTSGRSYEQYF
TRBD1,TRBJ2-1,-,TRBV9,TGTGCCAGCAGCGCCCCGAGGGGGCCCGAGCAGTTCTTC,CASSAPRGPEQFF
-,TRBJ2-1,-,TRBV20-1,TGCAGTGCCGCTAGATCTCAGGCCTACAATGAGCAGTTCTTC,CSAARSQAYNEQFF
-,TRBJ2-6,few,TRBV5-1,TGCGCCAGCAGCTCTCGCGGGGCTAGCTCTGGGGCCAACGTCCTGACTTTC,CASSSRGASSGANVLTF
-,TRBJ2-5,few,TRBV9,TGTGCCAGCACCCGGGGCACTGAGGTGGGAGAGACCCAGTACTTC,CASTRGTEVGETQYF
-,TRBJ2-5,once,TRBV20-1,TGCAGTGCTAGACTGGCAGAACAGTACTTC,CSARLAEQYF
-,TRBJ2-3,few,TRBV4-1,TGCGCCAGCAGCCCCTCCTTTTTAGCGGCTACAGATACGCAGTATTTT,CASSPSFLAATDTQYF
TRBD1,TRBJ1-2,-,TRBV5-1,TGCGCCAGCAGCTACGGACAGGAGCTCTATGGCTACACCTTC,CASSYGQELYGYTF
TRBD1,TRBJ1-1,-,TRBV5-1,TGCGCCAGCAGCTTCGGGACAGGGGGCCTCGGCACTGAAGCTTTCTTT,CASSFGTGGLGTEAFF
-,TRBJ2-3,many,TRBV5-1,TGCGCCAGCAGCTCTGGACAGACCACAGATACGCAGTATTTT,CASSSGQTTDTQYF
TRBD1,TRBJ2-4,-,TRBV5-1,TGCGCCAGCAGCTTCGACAGGGCTGGAGCCAAAAACATTCAGTACTTC,CASSFDRAGAKNIQYF
-,TRBJ2-1,few,TRBV9,TGTGCCAGCAGCCCCGGGAGAGTAGGACGATACAATGAGCAGTTCTTC,CASSPGRVGRYNEQFF
TRBD1,TRBJ2-1,-,TRBV7-9,TGTGCCGGCAGCATCCCCAGGTCTGTTTGGGACAGGACGTGTGAGCAGTTCTTC,CAGSIPRSVWDRTCEQFF
-,TRBJ2-7,many,TRBV4-2,TGTGCCAGCAGCCAAGATTTGGGTTCGGCGCGGGAGCAGTACTTC,CASSQDLGSAREQYF
-,TRBJ2-7,-,TRBV6-1,TGTGCCAGCAGTGGTGGATTTTGGAACGAGCAGTACTTC,CASSGGFWNEQYF
-,TRBJ2-5,-,TRBV3-1,TGTGCCAGCAGCCAAAACAGGGATACGGGGACCCAGTACTTC,CASSQNRDTGTQYF